Listed below are T cell receptor beta chains from one sample, sequenced in a study of T cell responses to AZD1222 COVID-19 vaccine. Profiling relied on immunoSEQ multiplex PCR, and the TCRdb table lists in-frame clones only, not all of them. Of roughly 200,000 clones in the sample, over 85% are singletons; the top ten hold less than 4.5%. The sample here was peripheral blood, taken 28 days after the second dose of the MenACWY control vaccine. All receptors derive from an adult who received the MenACWY meningococcal vaccine as a control. The CDR3 runs from the conserved cysteine through the conserved F or W. Each record gives: V gene, J gene, clone size, D gene, CDR3 protein, CDR3 DNA. A D gene is named only where the DNA matches it firmly. The size of a clone is reported for some rows only, either as once, few or many, or as a class for expanded clones.

TRBV28	TRBJ2-7	-	TRBD2	CASITSGQSYEQYF	TGTGCCAGCATTACTAGCGGACAATCCTACGAGCAGTACTTC
TRBV9	TRBJ1-2	-	TRBD1	CASSEPGTGSTNYGYTF	TGTGCCAGCAGCGAGCCCGGGACAGGGAGTACTAACTATGGCTACACCTTC
TRBV3-1/TRBV3-2	TRBJ1-5	-	TRBD1	CASSQGDRGREPQHF	TGTGCCAGCAGCCAAGGGGACAGGGGGAGAGAGCCCCAGCATTTT
TRBV30	TRBJ1-1	-	TRBD1	CAWSLDREAEAFF	TGTGCCTGGAGCTTGGACAGGGAGGCTGAAGCTTTCTTT
TRBV15	TRBJ1-1	-	-	CATSWDLQGFTEAFF	TGTGCCACCAGCTGGGACTTACAGGGTTTTACTGAAGCTTTCTTT
TRBV12-3/TRBV12-4	TRBJ1-2	-	TRBD1	CASSRDRLYGYTF	TGTGCCAGCAGCCGGGACAGACTCTATGGCTACACCTTC
TRBV9	TRBJ1-3	-	-	CASSVAPGGNSGNTIYF	TGTGCCAGCAGCGTCGCTCCCGGGGGGAACTCTGGAAACACCATATATTTT
TRBV9	TRBJ2-1	-	-	CASSRAQDPYNEQFF	TGTGCCAGCAGCCGAGCACAAGACCCCTACAATGAGCAGTTCTTC
TRBV6-2/TRBV6-3	TRBJ1-2	once	-	CASSYGGLDYGYTF	TGTGCCAGCAGTTACGGGGGGTTGGACTATGGCTACACCTTC
TRBV19	TRBJ2-1	-	TRBD2	CASSGLAINEQFF	TGTGCCAGTAGTGGACTAGCTATCAATGAGCAGTTCTTC
TRBV28	TRBJ2-7	-	-	CASTERSYEQYF	TGTGCCAGCACGGAAAGATCCTACGAGCAGTACTTC
TRBV30	TRBJ1-4	-	-	CAWSVRQGMGKLFF	TGTGCCTGGAGTGTTCGGCAGGGGATGGGAAAACTGTTTTTT
TRBV27	TRBJ1-5	once	-	CASTLRPGNQPQHF	TGTGCCAGCACCCTCCGACCGGGGAATCAGCCCCAGCATTTT
TRBV27	TRBJ2-5	-	-	CASRSLRPQETQYF	TGTGCCAGCAGATCCCTGCGACCCCAAGAGACCCAGTACTTC
TRBV12-3/TRBV12-4	TRBJ1-1	once	-	CASSFVPTEAFF	TGTGCCAGCAGTTTTGTTCCCACTGAAGCTTTCTTT
TRBV6-2/TRBV6-3	TRBJ1-1	-	-	CASSLWQGIFSSTEAFF	TGTGCCAGCAGTTTATGGCAGGGAATCTTTTCGTCCACTGAAGCTTTCTTT
TRBV7-9	TRBJ2-3	-	-	CASTGGTDTQYF	TGTGCCAGCACCGGGGGCACAGATACGCAGTATTTT
TRBV29-1	TRBJ2-2	-	TRBD2	CSVGLAGERGELFF	TGCAGCGTAGGACTAGCGGGAGAGCGAGGGGAGCTGTTTTTT
TRBV5-1	TRBJ1-1	-	-	CASSLAVGEGNTEAFF	TGCGCCAGCAGTTTGGCTGTGGGGGAGGGGAACACTGAAGCTTTCTTT
TRBV7-2	TRBJ2-1	-	TRBD2	CASSLGLAIYNEQFF	TGTGCCAGCAGCTTAGGACTAGCCATTTACAATGAGCAGTTCTTC
TRBV19	TRBJ1-6	-	-	CASTSMGTLQSPLHF	TGTGCCAGTACTTCCATGGGGACATTACAATCACCCCTCCACTTT
TRBV19	TRBJ2-1	-	-	CASSPRLSFNEQFF	TGTGCCAGTAGCCCCCGTTTGAGCTTCAATGAGCAGTTCTTC
TRBV7-2	TRBJ2-7	-	-	CASTYTTGYYEQYF	TGTGCCAGCACTTATACAACGGGATACTACGAGCAGTACTTC